The 11 T cell receptor beta chains below were found in one sample sequenced in a study of blood T cell repertoires in COVID-19. Produced via immunoSEQ multiplex PCR; TCRdb's table is partial and in-frame only. Here the sample spans around 100,000 clones, around 92% being singletons. Sequenced input: peripheral blood. These receptors came from a woman aged 60-75 years with acute or convalescent COVID-19.

The chain has TRBV4-1 and TRBJ1-4; no clear D. The CDR3 covers 13 residues. V was pared by 4 bases and J by 7 bases, with 10 bases between. Germline V lookup: CDR1 MGHRA, CDR2 YSYEKL. CDR3 region: CASSRGVGEKLFF. The CDR3 DNA reads as TGCGCCAGCAGCCGGGGAGTTGGTGAAAAACTGTTTTTT.

This sequence joins TRBV5-1 and TRBJ1-1; D is perhaps TRBD1 (5 bases). Germline V gene data show CDR1 as SGHRS and CDR2 as YFSETQ. This CDR3 contains 14 residues. Deletions cut 0 bases from V and 4 bases from J, with 10 bases between. This chain's CDR3 is CASSLEQGSTEAFF. In DNA form, the CDR3 reads TGCGCCAGCAGCTTGGAGCAGGGCAGCACTGAAGCTTTCTTT.

The rearrangement joins TRBV6-2 or TRBV6-3 to TRBJ1-5; D might be TRBD1 (6 bases). The CDR3 has 16 residues. V gave up 4 bases and J gave up 1 base, with 14 bases separating them. Germline V gene sequence: CDR1 MNHEY, CDR2 SVGEGT. CDR3 region: CASSWGHPGSNQPQHF. The CDR3 DNA reads TGTGCCAGCAGTTGGGGACACCCTGGGAGCAATCAGCCCCAGCATTTT.

In its sample, this clone was seen once. This chain connects TRBV19 to TRBJ1-3; D gene unclear. V lost 4 bases and J lost 6, with 7 bases in between. The CDR3 has 12 residues. Germline V gives CDR1 LNHDA, CDR2 SQIVND (reference sequence). CDR3 nucleotide sequence: TGTGCCAGTAGTAATCGGGAAAACACCATATATTTT. It specifies CASSNRENTIYF.

The chain has TRBV5-8 and TRBJ1-1; D is undetermined. CDR1 and CDR2 from the germline V gene are SGHTS and YDEGEE. This CDR3 has 13 amino acids. Trimming removed 4 bases at V and 5 bases at J, with 12 bases between. In DNA, the CDR3 is TGTGCCAGCAGCCCTCGGACTGTAACTGAAGCTTTCTTT. It encodes CASSPRTVTEAFF.

The chain uses TRBV28 and TRBJ1-2; 8 nucleotides align to TRBD1. V lost 6 bases, J lost 4 bases, and 4 bases stayed unmatched. The CDR3 is made up of 13 amino acids. Looked up from germline, CDR1 is MDHEN and CDR2 is SYDVKM. The CDR3 here is CASRSGTGYGYTF. For the CDR3, the DNA is TGTGCCAGCAGATCCGGGACAGGCTATGGCTACACCTTC.

V is TRBV7-9 and J is TRBJ1-5; 7 bases line up with TRBD1. CDR1 and CDR2 (germline): SEHNR, FQNEAQ (reference sequence). The CDR3 runs 14 residues. The J segment lost 3 bases and the V segment lost 3 bases, leaving 2 bases of the junction unmatched. CDR3 nucleotide sequence: TGTGCCAGCAGCTTGGACAGGCCCAATCAGCCCCAGCATTTT. It yields the protein CASSLDRPNQPQHF.

CDR3 bases: TGTGCCAGTAGTATCGGGAGAGTGGGACTCTCTGGAAACACCATATATTTT. Translated: CASSIGRVGLSGNTIYF. This rearrangement joins TRBV19 to TRBJ1-3; D might be TRBD1 (5 bases). Between the trimmed V and J ends, which lost 3 bases and 0 bases, there was a span of 15 bases. Germline-derived CDR1 and CDR2 are LNHDA and SQIVND (reference sequence). The CDR3 covers 17 residues.

The V gene is TRBV7-9, the J gene TRBJ2-1, with 10 bases identical to TRBD1. Looked up from germline, CDR1 is SEHNR and CDR2 is FQNEAQ (reference sequence). The CDR3 is 16 amino acids. The ends lost 4 bases at V and 3 bases at J; junction bases unmatched: 6. The CDR3 DNA reads TGTGCCAGCAGCTCGCCGGGACAGGGGAACTACAATGAGCAGTTCTTC. Amino acid sequence: CASSSPGQGNYNEQFF.

The rearrangement links TRBV5-4 to TRBJ2-7, with TRBD1 matching over 7 bases. With 2 bases clipped from V and 3 bases from J, the junction kept 5 bases outside the gene matches. There are 14 residues in the CDR3. Germline CDR1 reads SGHNT; CDR2 reads YYREEE (reference sequence). The CDR3 DNA follows: TGTGCCAGCAGCTTAGGGACAGATGACTACGAGCAGTACTTC. Translation gives CASSLGTDDYEQYF.

This clone was seen only a few times. V is TRBV18 and J is TRBJ1-2; 9 nucleotides agree with TRBD1. This CDR3 has 16 amino acids. Germline V gene data show CDR1 as KGHSH and CDR2 as LQKENI. Trimming took 3 bases from V and 4 from J; bases not matched to a gene: 9. CDR3 in DNA: TGTGCCAGCTCACCGGTAGCGGGACAGGGAAGCTATGGCTACACCTTC. It yields the protein CASSPVAGQGSYGYTF.